This T cell receptor beta chain derives from a study of CD8+ T cells in alopecia areata. Study context: It was 6 to 18 months of tofacitinib, and then there were 6 months off drug.

Alopecia areata patients provided lesional scalp punch biopsies and peripheral blood. The V and J ends lost 4 bases and 5 bases respectively, with 11 bases between them. Germline V lookup: CDR1 SGHTA, CDR2 FQGNSA. CDR3 length: 13 residues. Comment on this clone: What it recognizes is unknown.

Study-level results: Alopecia totalis/universalis scalp especially showed more expanded CD8+ clones than normal scalp.

Reverse transcription of extracted RNA yielded cDNA, which provided the sequencing template. Assay used: immunoSEQ multiplex PCR; TCRdb lists only in-frame clones, some missing. Of roughly 200,000 clones in the sample, over 55% are singletons; the top ten hold under 2%. The sample was CD4+ T cells sorted from blood, taken at week 0. The rearrangement links TRBV7-2 to TRBJ2-5; weak D call: TRBD1 (5 bases). The receptor's source is a human donor with alopecia areata. The CDR3 spells CASSSWQGETQYF. DNA of the CDR3: TGTGCCAGCAGCTCATGGCAGGGTGAGACCCAGTACTTC.